This T cell receptor beta chain was found in a study of blood T cell repertoires in COVID-19. Study at large: COVID-19 samples from acute and convalescent phases originated in the United States, Italy and Spain.

CDR3 length equals 15 residues. Germline V lookup: CDR1 SGHVS, CDR2 FNYEAQ. V was pared by 5 bases and J by 6 bases, with 18 bases between. Some clones are missing from TCRdb's copy, which holds only in-frame ones; the method was immunoSEQ multiplex PCR. The table records 120,000 or so clones, around four fifths of them present only once. This TCR came from a man at least 80 years old with active or convalescent COVID-19. The chain employs TRBV7-6 and TRBJ2-3; D is perhaps TRBD1 (6 bases). The source material was peripheral blood. DNA of the CDR3: TGTGCCAGCAGCACGAGGACAGTTGTTTTGGATACGCAGTATTTT. Its protein product is CASSTRTVVLDTQYF.